The source of this TCR beta chain is a study of CD8 T cells in Susac syndrome. Turning to the study itself: Susac syndrome patients were untreated, on corticosteroids with some adding intravenous immunoglobulin, or on intravenous immunoglobulin only.

It was with random hexamers that roughly 0.5 to 1 ug RNA was reverse transcribed. TCRdb itself ran the immunoSEQ multiplex PCR reads through MiXCR, one entry per CDR3 protein. The sample includes 150,000 to 200,000 distinct CDR3 sequences, roughly 90% of them seen just once. The CDR3 length is 16 residues. The V segment lost 7 bases and the J segment 6 bases; nucleotides outside the gene matches: 12. Germline CDR1 reads ENHRY; CDR2 reads SYGVKD. This chain joins TRBV10-3 and TRBJ2-1; the match to TRBD2 covers 10 bases. The sample comprised CD4+ T cells from PBMCs. The sequence was collected from a human donor with Susac syndrome. The chain's CDR3 is CAITGLAGARVNEQFF. For the CDR3, the DNA is TGTGCCATCACTGGCCTAGCGGGAGCTAGGGTCAATGAGCAGTTCTTC.